This TCR beta chain was retrieved from a study of blood T cells in healthy people across ages. Findings and caveats of the study: Higher diversity and more naive CD4+ cells were features of long-lived donors, compared to aged donors.

Using a J-beta primer mix together with a sample-barcoded 5' primer, a second PCR was run for about 6 to 12 cycles. Every cDNA molecule bore a tag from a template-switch adaptor containing 12 random nucleotides. Using its own MiXCR run on the 5' RACE reads, TCRdb lists one record per CDR3 protein. Of roughly 730,000 distinct CDR3 sequences in the sample, more than 55% are singletons; the top ten hold roughly 24%. About this clonotype itself: Its antigen remains unidentified.

This CDR3 has 16 amino acids. Germline V gives CDR1 DFQATT, CDR2 SNEGSKA (reference sequence). Trimming left V 4 bases short and J 0 bases short, with 16 bases between. Sequenced material: blood. This TCR derives from a man aged 40-50 years in good health. V usage is TRBV20-1 and J usage is TRBJ1-5; possible D gene TRBD1, 5 bases. The CDR3 spells CSATAPGRISNQPQHF. The DNA for the CDR3 is TGCAGTGCTACCGCCCCGGGACGGATTAGCAATCAGCCCCAGCATTTT.